These 10 T cell receptor beta chains were sequenced from one sample in a study of blood T cell repertoires in COVID-19. Assay used: immunoSEQ multiplex PCR; TCRdb lists only in-frame clones, some missing. Among about 380,000 clones listed, about 80% were seen once. Sequences were obtained from peripheral blood. These TCRs come from a human donor with acute or convalescent COVID-19. The donor label of this sample is uncertain.

V usage is TRBV25-1 and J usage is TRBJ2-1; 10 positions agree with TRBD2. The CDR3 consists of 16 residues. The germline V gene encodes CDR1 MGHDK and CDR2 SYGVNS. After removal of 3 bases from V and 9 bases from J, the junction contained 11 bases not matched to a gene. CDR3 residues: CASSDSLSGRAGEQFF. CDR3 bases: TGTGCCAGCAGTGATTCCCTCAGCGGGAGGGCTGGTGAGCAGTTCTTC.

The chain combines TRBV6-5 with TRBJ1-2; D is possibly TRBD1 (6 bases). The V and J ends lost 7 bases and 4 bases respectively, with 16 bases between them. This CDR3 comprises 14 residues. In germline, CDR1 is MNHEY, CDR2 SVGAGI. This CDR3 is CASTRNTGFYGYTF. For the CDR3, the DNA is TGTGCCAGCACACGAAACACAGGGTTCTATGGCTACACCTTC.

This clone was counted a single time. This chain connects TRBV19 to TRBJ2-4; D perhaps matches TRBD1 (5 bases). V lost 4 bases to trimming and J lost 6 bases, with 19 bases between them. From germline, CDR1 is LNHDA and CDR2 SQIVND (reference sequence). CDR3 size: 16 residues. CDR3 sequence: CASSTGQAEGGNIQYF. The CDR3 region has the DNA TGTGCCAGTAGTACTGGACAAGCCGAAGGTGGAAACATTCAGTACTTC.

This chain links TRBV5-1 with TRBJ2-3; 10 bases are a match to TRBD2. The V segment lost 0 bases and the J segment 13 bases; nucleotides outside the gene matches: 8. Germline V lookup: CDR1 SGHRS, CDR2 YFSETQ. This CDR3 has 14 residues. For the CDR3, the DNA is TGCGCCAGCAGCTTGGAACCTACTAGCGGGGAGAAGTATTTT. It is translated as CASSLEPTSGEKYF.

This sequence joins TRBV5-5 and TRBJ1-1; 9 positions match TRBD1. Germline V gives CDR1 SGHKS, CDR2 YYEKEE (reference sequence). The CDR3 runs 13 residues. V dropped 5 bases and J dropped 3; count of bases not matched to a gene: 2. The chain's CDR3 is CASRGTGYTEAFF. CDR3 bases: TGTGCCAGCAGGGGGACAGGGTACACTGAAGCTTTCTTT.

The rearrangement joins TRBV2 to TRBJ1-3; TRBD1 matches at 7 bases. V was clipped by 8 bases and J by 2 bases; unmatched bases: 6. The length of the CDR3 is 14 residues. The V gene's germline CDR1 is SNHLY and CDR2 FYNNEI. The CDR3 DNA reads TGTGCCAGCGACGGGACAGTTACTGGAAACACCATATATTTT. It encodes CASDGTVTGNTIYF.

This clone was seen once. The chain links TRBV7-6 to TRBJ2-3; D is unresolved. The CDR3 runs to 14 residues. The V end lost 1 base, the J end lost 6 bases, and 11 bases lay between the germline ends. Per germline, CDR1 SGHVS and CDR2 FNYEAQ. The CDR3 DNA sequence: TGTGCCAGCAGCTTAGACCGTTCCCGGGATACGCAGTATTTT. It codes for CASSLDRSRDTQYF.

The genes are TRBV2 and TRBJ1-2; the match to TRBD1 covers 7 bases. The V gene's germline CDR1 is SNHLY and CDR2 FYNNEI. The CDR3 length is 16 residues. J gave up 8 bases and V 7 bases, and 19 bases lay outside the gene matches. The CDR3: CASTPTRTGKVRGYTF. In DNA form, the CDR3 reads TGTGCCAGCACTCCCACCCGGACAGGCAAAGTAAGGGGCTACACCTTC. Variable domain in full (rest from reference TRBV2 and TRBJ1-2): EPEVTQTPSHQVTQMGQEVILRCVPISNHLYFYWYRQILGQKVEFLVSFYNNEISEKSEIFDDQFSVERPDGSNFTLKIRSTKLEDSAMYFCASTPTRTGKVRGYTFGSGTRLTVV.

J is TRBJ1-1 and V is TRBV7-9, with 9 bases lining up with TRBD1. CDR3 length equals 16 residues. After removal of 4 bases from V and 4 bases from J, the junction contained 10 bases not matched to a gene. The germline CDR1 and CDR2 sequences are SEHNR and FQNEAQ (reference sequence). The CDR3: CASSSINRGPGTEAFF. Here the CDR3 DNA reads TGTGCCAGCAGCTCAATCAACAGGGGGCCGGGCACTGAAGCTTTCTTT.

This clone has a handful of counts. Compared with germline, one end of the junction differs, possibly owing to a read error. The chain combines TRBV2 with TRBJ2-3, with D maybe TRBD2 (5 bases). Germline V CDR1 and CDR2: SNHLY, FYNNEI. The CDR3 has 13 residues. The CDR3 spells CASSGSSKDTQYF. CDR3 nucleotides: TGTGCCAGCAGTGGATCTAGCAAAGATACGCAGTATTTT.